A single sample gave rise to the 26 T cell receptor beta chains below, sequenced in a study of identical twins. MiXCR, run by TCRdb on the 5' RACE reads, gives a single entry per CDR3 protein. Seen here are 400,000 to 650,000 distinct CDR3 sequences, around 20% observed once, and the top ten hold about 0.91%. These data were also filed under a second study, of T cells expressing NK-cell markers.

The sequenced sample consisted of CD4+ T cells sorted from blood. The receptors were gathered from a woman between 18 and 30 years old in good health.

The chain carries TRBV2 and TRBJ2-3, with 7 positions matching TRBD1. The length of the CDR3 is 15 residues. The ends lost 3 bases at V and 0 bases at J; junction bases unmatched: 3. Germline V gene sequence: CDR1 SNHLY, CDR2 FYNNEI. Here the CDR3 DNA reads TGTGCCAGCAGTGACGGGACAGAGAGCACAGATACGCAGTATTTT. Amino acid sequence: CASSDGTESTDTQYF.

This clonotype has more than one count but fewer than ten. The chain couples TRBV27 to TRBJ2-1; D possibly corresponds to TRBD2 (5 bases). There are 13 residues in the CDR3. V lost 5 bases, J lost 6 bases, and 11 bases lay in between. Germline lookup yields CDR1 MNHEY and CDR2 SMNVEV (reference sequence). The chain's CDR3 is CASSITAGNEQFF. The CDR3 DNA reads as TGTGCCAGCAGTATCACGGCGGGCAATGAGCAGTTCTTC.

The CDR3 DNA reads TGTGCCAGCACCGGAAGGCACAGAGCTAACTCCTACGAGCAGTACTTC. Its protein is CASTGRHRANSYEQYF. This rearrangement joins TRBV6-1 to TRBJ2-7, with D unresolved. Germline CDR1 is MNHNS and CDR2 is SASEGT. The CDR3 runs 16 residues. V lost 7 bases, J lost 0 bases, and 19 bases lay in between.

The chain recombines TRBV5-1 with TRBJ2-3; 14 positions agree with TRBD2. Germline CDR1 and CDR2: SGHRS and YFSETQ. CDR3 length: 16 residues. V was pared by 0 bases and J by 4 bases, with 1 base of the junction left unmatched. Here the CDR3 DNA reads TGCGCCAGCAGCTTGGAGGGACTAGCGGGGGCAGATACGCAGTATTTT. It translates to CASSLEGLAGADTQYF.

The chain uses TRBV2 and TRBJ2-5; 7 nucleotides match TRBD1. The CDR3 runs 13 residues. Germline V gives CDR1 SNHLY, CDR2 FYNNEI. With 11 bases clipped from V and 3 bases from J, the junction kept 9 bases outside the gene matches. The CDR3 protein is CAPALTGEETQYF. Written as DNA, the CDR3 is TGTGCCCCAGCGTTAACAGGGGAAGAGACCCAGTACTTC.

V gene TRBV20-1 combines with J gene TRBJ2-5; D might be TRBD1 or TRBD2, each matching 5 bases. CDR3 length: 17 residues. Per the germline V gene, CDR1 is DFQATT and CDR2 is SNEGSKA (reference sequence). Trimming removed 6 bases from V and 5 bases from J, with 28 bases in between. The CDR3 reads CSAAQGVSGDTGETQYF. In nucleotides, the CDR3 is TGCAGTGCAGCCCAGGGTGTGAGCGGAGATACCGGGGAGACCCAGTACTTC.

This clonotype was counted at least ten times. The chain employs TRBV3-1 and TRBJ2-7; TRBD2 matches at 12 bases. Germline trimming cut 3 bases from V and 4 bases from J; bases unmatched to any gene: 7. Germline loops: CDR1 LGHDT, CDR2 YNNKEL (reference sequence). CDR3 length: 16 residues. CDR3 DNA sequence: TGTGCCAGCAGCCATTGGACTAGCGGGAAAAGTTACGAGCAGTACTTC. Translating it yields CASSHWTSGKSYEQYF.

This clonotype was seen only a few times. The chain recombines TRBV29-1 with TRBJ1-1; no clear D. Trimming left V 6 bases short and J 0 bases short, with 14 bases between. Per the germline V gene, CDR1 is SQVTM and CDR2 is ANQGSEA. This CDR3 contains 14 residues. The CDR3 loop reads CSVARTVVNTEAFF. The CDR3 DNA reads as TGCAGCGTGGCGCGGACGGTCGTGAACACTGAAGCTTTCTTT. Full variable domain (remainder filled in from reference TRBV29-1 and TRBJ1-1): SAVISQKPSRDICQRGTSLTIQCQVDSQVTMMFWYRQQPGQSLTLIATANQGSEATYESGFVIDKFPISRPNLTFSTLTVSNMSPEDSSIYLCSVARTVVNTEAFFGQGTRLTVV.

This clonotype has just a few counts. The chain couples TRBV20-1 to TRBJ1-1, with 8 positions matching TRBD1. CDR3 length: 12 amino acids. V lost 8 bases to trimming and J lost 5 bases; unmatched junction nucleotides: 7. CDR1 and CDR2 (germline): DFQATT, SNEGSKA (reference sequence). CDR3: CSLRQGKTEAFF. The CDR3 bases are TGCAGTCTCCGACAGGGGAAAACTGAAGCTTTCTTT.

This clonotype is a singleton in its sample. The chain carries TRBV6-1 and TRBJ1-1; no clear D gene. There are 14 residues in the CDR3. Per the germline V gene, CDR1 is MNHNS and CDR2 is SASEGT. V was shortened by 8 bases and J by 4 bases, with 17 bases between the two germline ends. Here the CDR3 DNA reads TGTGCCAGCCCGGGTGGAGGGTGGAGCACTGAAGCTTTCTTT. It is translated as CASPGGGWSTEAFF.

The J gene is TRBJ2-5, the V gene TRBV12-3 or TRBV12-4; no firm D call. This CDR3 comprises 12 residues. V was shortened by 2 bases and J by 7 bases, with 8 bases between the two germline ends. The CDR3 bases are TGTGCCAGCAGTTTAAAGGCAGGGACCCAGTACTTC. This sequence encodes CASSLKAGTQYF.

This clonotype came up a few times. The rearrangement links TRBV30 to TRBJ2-1, with 12 positions matching TRBD2. CDR1 is GTSNPN and CDR2 is SVGIG in the germline V gene (reference sequence). After removal of 4 bases from V and 7 bases from J, the junction contained 11 bases not matched to a gene. The CDR3 length is 16 residues. CDR3 loop: CAWTLPSGRAPNEQFF. CDR3 nucleotides: TGTGCCTGGACCCTACCTAGCGGGAGGGCCCCTAATGAGCAGTTCTTC.

The chain is built from TRBV5-1 and TRBJ1-2; D uncertain. Trimming stripped 2 bases from V and 7 bases from J, with 12 bases between. Germline-derived CDR1 and CDR2 are SGHRS and YFSETQ. This CDR3 has 13 residues. CDR3 in amino acids: CASSLGPESGYTF. The CDR3 DNA sequence: TGCGCCAGCAGCTTAGGACCCGAGAGTGGCTACACCTTC.

The chain carries TRBV2 and TRBJ2-1; 11 bases line up with TRBD2. Germline lookup yields CDR1 SNHLY and CDR2 FYNNEI. The trim removed 1 base at V and 9 bases at J, leaving 5 bases unmatched. The CDR3 is made up of 15 amino acids. In nucleotides, the CDR3 is TGTGCCAGCAGTGAAGAACTAGCGGGAGAAACTGAGCAGTTCTTC. Amino acid sequence: CASSEELAGETEQFF.

The chain employs TRBV10-3 and TRBJ2-1, with 16 nucleotides matching TRBD2. This CDR3 region has 17 residues. V trimming: 6 bases; J trimming: 6 bases; junction bases outside the gene matches: 8. Germline V gene sequence: CDR1 ENHRY, CDR2 SYGVKD. The chain's CDR3 is CAIRGLAGGRFTNEQFF. The CDR3 DNA reads TGTGCCATCAGGGGACTAGCGGGGGGGCGATTCACCAATGAGCAGTTCTTC.

CDR3 in amino acids: CASRFRDSPVNEQFF. The CDR3 coding sequence is TGTGCCAGCAGATTCCGGGACAGTCCTGTCAATGAGCAGTTCTTC. The V call is TRBV2, the J call TRBJ2-1; 7 positions match TRBD1. J lost 6 bases, V lost 6 bases, and 11 bases had no gene match. CDR3 length: 15 amino acids. Germline-derived CDR1 and CDR2 are SNHLY and FYNNEI.

As DNA, the CDR3 is TGCGCCAGCAGCTTCTACCCTACAGGGTCAGATACGCAGTATTTT. Translating gives CASSFYPTGSDTQYF. V is TRBV5-1 and J is TRBJ2-3; possible D gene TRBD1, 6 bases. Germline V CDR1 and CDR2: SGHRS, YFSETQ. CDR3 length equals 15 residues. The V end lost 2 bases, the J end lost 4 bases, and 14 bases lay between the germline ends.

The rearrangement uses TRBV24-1 and TRBJ2-3; the match to TRBD1 covers 7 bases. The CDR3 covers 14 residues. The junction had 8 bases not matched to a gene; V was cut back by 3 bases and J by 9 bases. Per the germline V gene, CDR1 is KGHDR and CDR2 is SFDVKD. In DNA form, the CDR3 reads TGTGCCACCAGTGATGAGAGGGGGCCAGGGACGCAGTATTTT. Its translation is CATSDERGPGTQYF.

This rearrangement joins TRBV20-1 to TRBJ2-1; D unresolved. CDR3 size: 13 residues. Trimming took 5 bases from V and 5 from J, leaving 13 bases between them. Germline lookup yields CDR1 DFQATT and CDR2 SNEGSKA (reference sequence). In DNA, the CDR3 is TGCAGTGCTGCCCATCACACCCACAATGAGCAGTTCTTC. It is translated as CSAAHHTHNEQFF.

In this sample, this clonotype turned up a few times. The chain uses TRBV7-2 and TRBJ2-7; 10 nucleotides match TRBD2. Trimming took 3 bases from V and 2 from J; bases not matched to a gene: 4. CDR1 and CDR2 (germline): SGHTA, FQGNSA. The CDR3 contains 15 residues. The CDR3, as DNA: TGTGCCAGCAGCTTTATTAGCGGGGGGACCTACGAGCAGTACTTC. This gives the protein CASSFISGGTYEQYF.

The V and J genes are TRBV7-8 and TRBJ2-5; a weak D match, TRBD2 (6 bases). Between the trimmed V and J ends, which lost 5 bases and 7 bases, there was a span of 17 bases. The germline V gene has CDR1 SGHVS and CDR2 FQNEAQ. The CDR3 spans 14 residues. CDR3 bases: TGTGCCAGCAGCGAGGCCGGGACTGGGGGGACCCAGTACTTC. Amino acid sequence: CASSEAGTGGTQYF.

The genes are TRBV27 and TRBJ2-5; a weak D match, TRBD2 (6 bases). Germline CDR1 MNHEY, CDR2 SMNVEV (reference sequence). Trimming shortened V by 3 bases and J by 1 base, and 18 bases separated the two germline ends. This CDR3 is 17 amino acids long. The CDR3 bases are TGTGCCAGCAGTTTTAGGTTAACCCCTAGCGTCCAAGAGACCCAGTACTTC. Protein: CASSFRLTPSVQETQYF.

CDR3 protein: CASSLMAYAGELFF. CDR3 nucleotides: TGTGCCAGCAGCTTAATGGCCTACGCCGGGGAGCTGTTTTTT. The rearrangement links TRBV11-2 to TRBJ2-2; no clear D gene. The CDR3 is made up of 14 amino acids. The germline V gene encodes CDR1 SGHAT and CDR2 FQNNGV. Between the trimmed V and J ends, which lost 2 bases and 6 bases, there was a span of 10 bases.

Here the CDR3 reads CATQGGRLGEQFF. Here the CDR3 DNA reads TGTGCCACCCAAGGGGGTAGGCTCGGCGAGCAGTTCTTC. V is TRBV12-3 or TRBV12-4 and J is TRBJ2-1, with D possibly matching TRBD1 (6 bases). Trimming took off 10 bases at V and 10 bases at J, with 20 bases between the two ends. This CDR3 spans 13 amino acids.

The chain combines TRBV11-1 with TRBJ2-3, with D perhaps being TRBD1 or TRBD2 (6 bases each). Germline V gene sequence: CDR1 SGHAT, CDR2 FQDESV (reference sequence). Trimming removed 5 bases at V and 4 bases at J, with 25 bases between. This CDR3 has 18 amino acids. The CDR3 region has the DNA TGTGCCAGCAGCCCCCCCTACCAGGGGACCTGGGGGGCAGATACGCAGTATTTT. It codes for CASSPPYQGTWGADTQYF. Drawing the rest from reference TRBV11-1 and TRBJ2-3, the complete variable domain is EAEVAQSPRYKITEKSQAVAFWCDPISGHATLYWYRQILGQGPELLVQFQDESVVDDSQLPKDRFSAERLKGVDSTLKIQPAELGDSAMYLCASSPPYQGTWGADTQYFGPGTRLTVL.

The genes are TRBV7-2 and TRBJ1-1, with no clear D. From germline, CDR1 is SGHTA and CDR2 FQGNSA. The CDR3 length is 14 residues. V lost 2 bases to trimming and J lost 3 bases, with 10 bases between them. CDR3 nucleotide sequence: TGTGCCAGCAGCTTACAGGAGAGAGACACTGAAGCTTTCTTT. This translates into CASSLQERDTEAFF.